The following is a TCR beta chain sequence with its context. The entry originates in a study of long-term antiretroviral therapy in people with HIV. The junction had 8 bases not matched to a gene; V was cut back by 1 base and J by 9 bases. CDR3 length: 15 residues. Germline assignment: CDR1 SGHAT and CDR2 FQNNGV. Researchers ran immunoSEQ v3.0 at survey level. TCRdb's copy holds only in-frame clones and misses some; the assay was immunoSEQ multiplex PCR. This table holds more than 20,000 clones, roughly 82% found once. The sequencing here drew on unsorted PBMCs, taken 0.3 years after starting antiretroviral therapy. The V gene is TRBV11-2, the J gene TRBJ1-5; 8 bases line up with TRBD1. The TCR comes from a man aged 50 to 59 with HIV. This CDR3 is CASSLGWTGSGPQHF. DNA of the CDR3: TGTGCCAGCAGCTTAGGGTGGACAGGGAGCGGGCCCCAGCATTTT.